A selection of T cell receptor beta chains follows, all from one sample in a study of T cells in tumors after PD-1 blockade. Profiling relied on immunoSEQ multiplex PCR, and the TCRdb table lists in-frame clones only, not all of them. The sample yields tens of thousands of clones, under 80% seen once. This specimen consisted of PBMCs, obtained after anti-PD-1 treatment. The source is a human donor with basal cell carcinoma. The CDR3 runs from the conserved cysteine through the conserved F or W. Each record gives: V gene, J gene, D gene, clone size, CDR3 DNA, CDR3 protein. The D gene is left open where the match is weak. Size values are once, few and many counts, or a class for expanded clones, and some rows have none.

v_gene: TRBV27; j_gene: TRBJ2-1; d_gene: .; abundance: .; CDR3nt: TGTGCCAGCAGTTTTATGGGTAGGAATGAGCAGTTCTTC; CDR3aa: CASSFMGRNEQFF
v_gene: TRBV28; j_gene: TRBJ2-5; d_gene: .; abundance: .; CDR3nt: TGTGCCAGCAGTTTATTGGAAGGGATAGAGACCCAGTACTTC; CDR3aa: CASSLLEGIETQYF
v_gene: TRBV27; j_gene: TRBJ1-6; d_gene: .; abundance: once; CDR3nt: TGTGCCAGCAGTCTTGAGGGGCGCGGGTCTGAACCCCTCCACTTT; CDR3aa: CASSLEGRGSEPLHF
v_gene: TRBV5-1; j_gene: TRBJ1-3; d_gene: TRBD1; abundance: .; CDR3nt: TGCGCCAGCAGCGTCACAGGGGGCACTGGAAACACCATATATTTT; CDR3aa: CASSVTGGTGNTIYF
v_gene: TRBV7-2; j_gene: TRBJ2-3; d_gene: TRBD2; abundance: few; CDR3nt: TGTGCCAGCAGCTTAGCTCTAGCGGCAGATACGCAGTATTTT; CDR3aa: CASSLALAADTQYF
v_gene: TRBV6-5; j_gene: TRBJ2-5; d_gene: .; abundance: .; CDR3nt: TGTGCCAGCATGAGGGGAGAGACCCAGTACTTC; CDR3aa: CASMRGETQYF
v_gene: TRBV6-1; j_gene: TRBJ1-3; d_gene: .; abundance: once; CDR3nt: TGTGCCAGCAGTGACAGGGGAGCTGGAAACACCATATATTTT; CDR3aa: CASSDRGAGNTIYF
v_gene: TRBV24-1; j_gene: TRBJ2-3; d_gene: TRBD2; abundance: once; CDR3nt: TGTGCCACCAGTAGCCCTAGCGGCGGCACAGATACGCAGTATTTT; CDR3aa: CATSSPSGGTDTQYF
v_gene: TRBV28; j_gene: TRBJ2-1; d_gene: TRBD2; abundance: few; CDR3nt: TGTGCCAGCAGCTGGACTAGCCTCCCCAATGAGCAGTTCTTC; CDR3aa: CASSWTSLPNEQFF
v_gene: TRBV7-9; j_gene: TRBJ1-4; d_gene: .; abundance: .; CDR3nt: TGTGCCAGCAGGAGGGGACACGGCGAAAAACTGTTTTTT; CDR3aa: CASRRGHGEKLFF
v_gene: TRBV19; j_gene: TRBJ2-5; d_gene: TRBD1; abundance: .; CDR3nt: TGTGCCAGTAGTAGGTCGGGACAGGACGGTGAGACCCAGTACTTC; CDR3aa: CASSRSGQDGETQYF
v_gene: TRBV29-1; j_gene: TRBJ2-1; d_gene: .; abundance: .; CDR3nt: TGCAGCGTTGTCCGGGACACTGACAATGAGCAGTTCTTC; CDR3aa: CSVVRDTDNEQFF
v_gene: TRBV30; j_gene: TRBJ2-7; d_gene: TRBD1; abundance: .; CDR3nt: TGTGCCTGGAGTGTAAAGGACAGGGGAGTTAACGAGCAGTACTTC; CDR3aa: CAWSVKDRGVNEQYF
v_gene: TRBV6-5; j_gene: TRBJ1-5; d_gene: .; abundance: .; CDR3nt: TGTGCCAGCAAGGCAGGGCCTAGCAATCAGCCCCAGCATTTT; CDR3aa: CASKAGPSNQPQHF
v_gene: TRBV28; j_gene: TRBJ1-5; d_gene: .; abundance: .; CDR3nt: TGTGCCAGCAAAGGGGACGGCAATCAGCCCCAGCATTTT; CDR3aa: CASKGDGNQPQHF
v_gene: TRBV13; j_gene: TRBJ2-1; d_gene: .; abundance: once; CDR3nt: TGTGCCAGCACCCAGGGTGGCAATGAGCAGTTCTTC; CDR3aa: CASTQGGNEQFF
v_gene: TRBV3-1/TRBV3-2; j_gene: TRBJ2-7; d_gene: TRBD1; abundance: .; CDR3nt: TGTGCCAGCAGCCGGGGACAGGTCACCTACGAGCAGTACTTC; CDR3aa: CASSRGQVTYEQYF
v_gene: TRBV5-1; j_gene: TRBJ1-3; d_gene: TRBD1; abundance: .; CDR3nt: TGCGCCAGCAACCCGGGACAGGGAAACACCATATATTTT; CDR3aa: CASNPGQGNTIYF
v_gene: TRBV3-1/TRBV3-2; j_gene: TRBJ1-3; d_gene: .; abundance: .; CDR3nt: TGTGCCAGCAGCCCTTCTGGGACCGTGAGAAACACCATATATTTT; CDR3aa: CASSPSGTVRNTIYF
v_gene: TRBV28; j_gene: TRBJ1-2; d_gene: .; abundance: .; CDR3nt: TGTGCCAGCAACGGAGCAGGGCAGGGGCTCTATGGCTACACCTTC; CDR3aa: CASNGAGQGLYGYTF
v_gene: TRBV3-1/TRBV3-2; j_gene: TRBJ1-5; d_gene: .; abundance: .; CDR3nt: TGTGCCAGCAGCCAAGATCAAGGCAATCAGCCCCAGCATTTT; CDR3aa: CASSQDQGNQPQHF
v_gene: TRBV19; j_gene: TRBJ2-3; d_gene: .; abundance: .; CDR3nt: TGTGCCAGTAGTATGGGGACTTTTAATACGCAGTATTTT; CDR3aa: CASSMGTFNTQYF
v_gene: TRBV5-1; j_gene: TRBJ2-5; d_gene: .; abundance: .; CDR3nt: TGCGCCAGCAGCTTGGTCCAGACCCAGTACTTC; CDR3aa: CASSLVQTQYF
v_gene: TRBV6-5; j_gene: TRBJ2-7; d_gene: .; abundance: few; CDR3nt: TGTGCCAGCAGAAGGTTTAGATCCTACGAGCAGTACTTC; CDR3aa: CASRRFRSYEQYF
v_gene: TRBV12-3/TRBV12-4; j_gene: TRBJ1-1; d_gene: .; abundance: .; CDR3nt: TGTGCCAGCAGTTTAGCGCAAAGGGAAGCTTTCTTT; CDR3aa: CASSLAQREAFF
v_gene: TRBV2; j_gene: TRBJ1-6; d_gene: .; abundance: few; CDR3nt: TGTGCCAGCAGTGAGGGAGGGCGTTATAATTCACCCCTCCACTTT; CDR3aa: CASSEGGRYNSPLHF
v_gene: TRBV7-2; j_gene: TRBJ1-4; d_gene: TRBD1; abundance: .; CDR3nt: TGTGCCAGCAGCTTGCAGGGGGGCGGGCAAAAACTGTTTTTT; CDR3aa: CASSLQGGGQKLFF
v_gene: TRBV11-1; j_gene: TRBJ2-1; d_gene: TRBD2; abundance: once; CDR3nt: TGTGCCAGCAGCTTAACTAGCGGGTCCTACAATGAGCAGTTCTTC; CDR3aa: CASSLTSGSYNEQFF
v_gene: TRBV4-1; j_gene: TRBJ2-7; d_gene: TRBD1; abundance: .; CDR3nt: TGCGCCAGCAGCCGGACGGACAGGCCAACCTACGAGCAGTACTTC; CDR3aa: CASSRTDRPTYEQYF
v_gene: TRBV10-1; j_gene: TRBJ2-2; d_gene: .; abundance: once; CDR3nt: TGCGCCAGCAACCAGGGGTCTTTCGGGGAGCTGTTTTTT; CDR3aa: CASNQGSFGELFF